These 26 T cell receptor beta chains came from one sample sequenced in a study of blood T cell repertoires in COVID-19. Data came from immunoSEQ multiplex PCR; TCRdb stores just in-frame clones and leaves some out. This table has 350,000 to 400,000 clones, less than 90% appearing once. The sequenced sample was PBMCs or T cells enriched from blood (not recorded which). The receptor set was obtained from a woman in her 30s who had recovered from COVID-19.

The V and J genes are TRBV12-3 or TRBV12-4 and TRBJ2-7; D is perhaps TRBD2 (5 bases). This CDR3 spans 12 amino acids. V lost 9 bases to trimming and J lost 3 bases, with 12 bases between them. The CDR3 is CASSRVIYEQYF. Here the CDR3 DNA reads TGTGCCAGTTCGAGGGTGATCTACGAGCAGTACTTC.

The chain links TRBV4-1 to TRBJ1-3; 7 bases match TRBD1. The V gene's germline CDR1 is MGHRA and CDR2 YSYEKL. This CDR3 has 16 residues. Trimming at V came to 1 base and at J to 2 bases, leaving 5 bases not matched to a gene. DNA for the CDR3: TGCGCCAGCAGCCAAGGACAGGGTCTAGCTGGAAACACCATATATTTT. Translating gives CASSQGQGLAGNTIYF.

This sequence joins TRBV19 and TRBJ1-2, with 8 bases identical to TRBD1. Trimming cost V 5 bases and J 4 bases; bases outside gene matches: 9. CDR1 and CDR2 (germline): LNHDA, SQIVND (reference sequence). This CDR3 contains 15 residues. CDR3 nucleotide sequence: TGTGCCAGTAGTCCGGGACAGGTCTTGGGCTATGGCTACACCTTC. The encoded protein is CASSPGQVLGYGYTF.

This chain links TRBV27 with TRBJ1-1; D is perhaps TRBD1 (5 bases). Germline V CDR1 and CDR2: MNHEY, SMNVEV (reference sequence). Trimming removed 1 base at V and 4 bases at J, with 13 bases between. The CDR3 runs 15 residues. CDR3 DNA: TGTGCCAGCAGTTTATTTAGGGGAGGAATCACTGAAGCTTTCTTT. Encoded protein: CASSLFRGGITEAFF.

V gene TRBV9 combines with J gene TRBJ2-2, with TRBD1 matching 7 bases. V shed 3 bases and J 0 bases; nucleotides not matched to a gene: 5. The germline V gene has CDR1 SGDLS and CDR2 YYNGEE. The length of the CDR3 is 16 residues. The CDR3 is CASSATGQSNTGELFF. The CDR3 nucleotides are TGTGCCAGCAGCGCCACGGGACAGTCGAACACCGGGGAGCTGTTTTTT.

This sequence joins TRBV6-6 and TRBJ1-1; D is undetermined. Between the trimmed V and J ends, which lost 7 bases and 6 bases, there was a span of 18 bases. Germline V gives CDR1 MNHNY, CDR2 SVGAGI (reference sequence). This CDR3 is built from 14 residues. The CDR3 DNA is TGTGCCAGCACTCCCGAGCTGGGAGTTTCTGAAGCTTTCTTT. Protein sequence: CASTPELGVSEAFF.

Turning to this clone: The identical CDR3 is also encoded by other nucleotide sequences in the sample. V gene TRBV4-1 combines with J gene TRBJ2-7; D gene unclear. Germline CDR1 and CDR2: MGHRA and YSYEKL. Trimming took off 1 base at V and 2 bases at J, with 6 bases between the two ends. The CDR3 sequence is 13 residues long. The CDR3 DNA reads as TGCGCCAGCAGCCAAGGGCAGGCCTACGAGCAGTACTTC. It translates to CASSQGQAYEQYF.

This chain uses TRBV11-1 with TRBJ1-1; 10 bases map to TRBD1. This CDR3 is built from 14 residues. With 5 bases clipped from V and 4 bases from J, the junction kept 4 bases outside the gene matches. In germline, CDR1 is SGHAT, CDR2 FQDESV (reference sequence). CDR3 DNA sequence: TGTGCCAGCAGCAAAGACAGGGGGCCCACTGAAGCTTTCTTT. Its translation is CASSKDRGPTEAFF.

This rearrangement joins TRBV11-3 to TRBJ1-1, with D uncertain. The germline V and J ends were trimmed by 2 bases and 5 bases, with 12 bases remaining between them. The CDR3 has 14 residues. Germline V gene lookup returns CDR1 SGHNT and CDR2 YENEEA. The CDR3 spells CASSLTGGVTEAFF. CDR3 coding DNA: TGTGCCAGCAGCTTAACTGGCGGAGTTACTGAAGCTTTCTTT.

The chain carries TRBV5-1 and TRBJ2-7, with 10 bases lining up with TRBD2. CDR1 SGHRS and CDR2 YFSETQ come from the germline V gene. Trimming at V came to 0 bases and at J to 2 bases, leaving 2 bases not matched to a gene. This CDR3 contains 15 residues. CDR3 sequence reads: CASSLVTSGTYEQYF. DNA of the CDR3: TGCGCCAGCAGCTTGGTCACTAGCGGGACCTACGAGCAGTACTTC.

The gene calls are TRBV2 and TRBJ1-2, with unresolved D. The CDR3 contains 12 residues. Trimming took off 4 bases at V and 4 bases at J, with 7 bases between the two ends. Germline-derived CDR1 and CDR2 are SNHLY and FYNNEI. The chain's CDR3 is CASSVYSYGYTF. CDR3 sequence (DNA): TGTGCCAGCAGTGTTTACAGCTATGGCTACACCTTC.

The chain employs TRBV7-2 and TRBJ1-2; 10 bases map to TRBD1. Germline values: CDR1 SGHTA, CDR2 FQGNSA. With 6 bases clipped from V and 7 bases from J, the junction kept 8 bases outside the gene matches. The CDR3 loop spans 14 amino acids. CDR3 sequence (DNA): TGTGCCAGCAGGACCGGGACAGGGGAGCGTGGCTACACCTTC. Its protein is CASRTGTGERGYTF.

The chain employs TRBV4-2 and TRBJ2-1; weak D call: TRBD1 (5 bases). Germline-derived CDR1 and CDR2 are LGHNA and YNFKEQ. CDR3 size: 17 residues. The V gene lost 1 base and the J gene lost 2 bases, with 15 bases spanning the gap. This chain's CDR3 is CASSQGKGRFTYNEQFF. CDR3 DNA: TGTGCCAGCAGCCAAGGGAAGGGGCGGTTCACCTACAATGAGCAGTTCTTC.

This chain links TRBV5-6 with TRBJ2-5, with TRBD2 identical over 16 bases. The CDR3 sequence is 17 residues long. Germline CDR1 reads SGHDT; CDR2 reads YYEEEE. V dropped 2 bases and J dropped 5; count of bases not matched to a gene: 6. The CDR3 sequence is CASSFSGTSGRVETQYF. CDR3 nucleotides: TGTGCCAGCAGCTTCTCCGGGACTAGCGGGAGGGTTGAGACCCAGTACTTC. The entire variable domain, with the rest obtained from reference TRBV5-6 and TRBJ2-5, is as follows: DAGVTQSPTHLIKTRGQQVTLRCSPKSGHDTVSWYQQALGQGPQFIFQYYEEEERQRGNFPDRFSGHQFPNYSSELNVNALLLGDSALYLCASSFSGTSGRVETQYFGPGTRLLVL.

The CDR3 reads CASSGNKGDGANVLTF. The CDR3 DNA sequence: TGTGCCAGCAGTGGGAATAAGGGGGATGGGGCCAACGTCCTGACTTTC. The chain joins TRBV25-1 to TRBJ2-6; a weak D match, TRBD1 (6 bases). Germline lookup yields CDR1 MGHDK and CDR2 SYGVNS. The V end was cut by 4 bases, the J end by 3 bases, with 13 bases between. The CDR3 is made up of 16 amino acids.

The CDR3 spells CASSRDASAIAYEQYF. The CDR3 nucleotides are TGTGCCAGCAGTCGGGATGCTAGCGCGATTGCCTACGAGCAGTACTTC. J is TRBJ2-7 and V is TRBV2; weak D call: TRBD2 (6 bases). Trimming shortened V by 5 bases and J by 2 bases, and 19 bases separated the two germline ends. CDR1 SNHLY and CDR2 FYNNEI come from the germline V gene. The CDR3 length is 16 residues.

V gene TRBV7-9 combines with J gene TRBJ2-1; 11 bases are shared with TRBD2. Losses at the gene ends were 0 bases for V and 8 bases for J; bases not matched to a gene: 9. This CDR3 contains 17 residues. Germline-derived CDR1 and CDR2 are SEHNR and FQNEAQ (reference sequence). Here the CDR3 reads CASSLAVLGTSGDEQFF. The CDR3 coding sequence is TGTGCCAGCAGCTTAGCGGTTTTGGGGACTAGCGGCGATGAGCAGTTCTTC.

The table lists this clone with a count of one. The chain joins TRBV9 to TRBJ2-7; 10 bases map to TRBD1. The germline CDR1 and CDR2 sequences are SGDLS and YYNGEE. The CDR3 contains 17 residues. V trimming: 2 bases; J trimming: 1 base; junction bases outside the gene matches: 9. CDR3 nucleotide sequence: TGTGCCAGCAGCGTCGGGACAGGGGCCGCGTCTTCCTACGAGCAGTACTTC. It encodes CASSVGTGAASSYEQYF. The variable domain in full, completed from reference TRBV9 and TRBJ2-7, reads DSGVTQTPKHLITATGQRVTLRCSPRSGDLSVYWYQQSLDQGLQFLIQYYNGEERAKGNILERFSAQQFPDLHSELNLSSLELGDSALYFCASSVGTGAASSYEQYFGPGTRLTVT.

This clone was counted a few times. The rearrangement uses TRBV28 and TRBJ1-6, with 7 bases identical to TRBD1. This CDR3 comprises 14 residues. From germline, CDR1 is MDHEN and CDR2 SYDVKM. With 3 bases clipped from V and 9 bases from J, the junction kept 5 bases outside the gene matches. CDR3 loop: CASSLGRGTSPLHF. CDR3 coding DNA: TGTGCCAGCAGTTTGGGCAGGGGGACTTCACCCCTCCACTTT.

This chain connects TRBV5-4 to TRBJ2-7, with TRBD2 matching over 9 bases. The CDR3 has 15 residues. The J segment lost 1 base and the V segment lost 3 bases, leaving 5 bases of the junction unmatched. The germline CDR1 and CDR2 sequences are SGHNT and YYREEE (reference sequence). CDR3 sequence (DNA): TGTGCCAGCAGCTCAGCGGGAGGAAGTTCCTACGAGCAGTACTTC. This translates into CASSSAGGSSYEQYF.

This clone was counted a single time. This rearrangement joins TRBV11-2 to TRBJ2-1; D not certain. CDR3 length equals 15 residues. Trimming stripped 0 bases from V and 3 bases from J, with 9 bases between. In germline, CDR1 is SGHAT, CDR2 FQNNGV. The CDR3 here is CASSLDGGSYNEQFF. DNA for the CDR3: TGTGCCAGCAGCTTAGATGGCGGCAGCTACAATGAGCAGTTCTTC.

On this clone: Within the sample, other DNA sequences also encode this same CDR3. V usage is TRBV5-1 and J usage is TRBJ1-1; 8 positions agree with TRBD1. The CDR3 spans 13 residues. In germline, CDR1 is SGHRS, CDR2 YFSETQ. V was pared by 4 bases and J by 4 bases, with 3 bases of the junction left unmatched. DNA of the CDR3: TGCGCCAGCAGCACTACAGGGGGCACTGAAGCTTTCTTT. It translates to CASSTTGGTEAFF.

The genes are TRBV19 and TRBJ2-7; 8 bases match TRBD2. Trimming took 4 bases from V and 2 from J; bases not matched to a gene: 7. Germline CDR1 is LNHDA and CDR2 is SQIVND (reference sequence). The CDR3 is 15 amino acids. CDR3 sequence: CASSTVAGRAYEQYF. The CDR3, as DNA: TGTGCCAGTAGTACCGTAGCGGGAAGGGCCTACGAGCAGTACTTC.

The rearrangement uses TRBV5-4 and TRBJ2-7; maybe TRBD1 (7 bases). The CDR3 runs to 15 residues. Germline CDR1 is SGHNT and CDR2 is YYREEE (reference sequence). The V and J ends lost 3 bases and 1 base respectively, with 14 bases between them. The CDR3 here is CASSYAGGSSYEQYF. The CDR3 DNA reads TGTGCCAGCAGCTACGCAGGGGGGAGTTCCTACGAGCAGTACTTC.

The J gene is TRBJ1-4, the V gene TRBV7-2, with 8 bases aligning to TRBD1. CDR1 is SGHTA and CDR2 is FQGNSA in the germline V gene. The V gene end was trimmed by 5 bases and the J gene end by 8 bases; junction bases not matched to a gene: 13. The CDR3 is 16 amino acids. The CDR3 is CASSGKMTGVWEKLFF. The CDR3 nucleotides read TGTGCCAGCAGCGGAAAGATGACAGGGGTCTGGGAAAAACTGTTTTTT. The whole variable domain, filled in from reference TRBV7-2 and TRBJ1-4, reads GAGVSQSPSNKVTEKGKDVELRCDPISGHTALYWYRQSLGQGLEFLIYFQGNSAPDKSGLPSDRFSAERTGGSVSTLTIQRTQQEDSAVYLCASSGKMTGVWEKLFFGSGTQLSVL.

The chain combines TRBV27 with TRBJ2-1; D uncertain. From germline, CDR1 is MNHEY and CDR2 SMNVEV (reference sequence). The ends were cut back, 8 bases at V and 5 bases at J, with 10 bases in the middle. The CDR3 spans 12 residues. The CDR3 loop is CASFDIHNEQFF. Here the CDR3 DNA reads TGTGCCAGCTTCGACATCCACAATGAGCAGTTCTTC.